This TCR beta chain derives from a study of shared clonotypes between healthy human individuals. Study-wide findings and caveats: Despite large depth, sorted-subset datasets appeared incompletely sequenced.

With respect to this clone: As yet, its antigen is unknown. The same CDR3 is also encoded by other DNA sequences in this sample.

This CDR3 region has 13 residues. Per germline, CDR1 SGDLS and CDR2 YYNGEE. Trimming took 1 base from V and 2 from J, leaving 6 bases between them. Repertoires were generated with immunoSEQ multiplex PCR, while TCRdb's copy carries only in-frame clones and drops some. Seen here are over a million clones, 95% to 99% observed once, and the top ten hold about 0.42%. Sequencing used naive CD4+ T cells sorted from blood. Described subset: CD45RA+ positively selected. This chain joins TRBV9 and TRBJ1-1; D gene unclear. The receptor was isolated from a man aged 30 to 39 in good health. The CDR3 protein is CASSVRVNTEAFF. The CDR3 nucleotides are TGTGCCAGCAGCGTAAGGGTTAACACTGAAGCTTTCTTT.